Here is one T cell receptor (beta chain) with its context. Germline-derived CDR1 and CDR2 are MNHNS and SASEGT. The CDR3 runs 13 residues. V was trimmed by 2 bases and J by 3 bases, leaving 8 bases between them. The sample originates from a study of T cells in Graves' hyperthyroidism and ophthalmopathy. Stable Graves' hyperthyroidism denoted no ophthalmopathy progression over 18 months. The diagnostic basis comprised clinical symptoms, serum thyroxine and TRAb, thyroid ultrasound and orbital computed tomography. Fresh peripheral blood, around 10 ml of it, supplied the PBMCs. Using RNA transcripts as the source, TCR beta CDR3 regions were amplified. TCR CDR3 underwent first-round RT-PCR with the HTBI primer set. MiXCR was run by TCRdb on the multiplex PCR reads, yielding one entry per CDR3 protein. This table has approximately 400,000 distinct CDR3 sequences, 15% to 18% appearing once.

The sequence came from a woman in her late teens or twenties with Graves' hyperthyroidism. This chain connects TRBV6-1 to TRBJ2-7, with unresolved D. Sequenced material: blood. CDR3 loop: CASSEPTNYEQYF. CDR3 sequence (DNA): TGTGCCAGCAGTGAACCCACGAACTACGAGCAGTACTTC.